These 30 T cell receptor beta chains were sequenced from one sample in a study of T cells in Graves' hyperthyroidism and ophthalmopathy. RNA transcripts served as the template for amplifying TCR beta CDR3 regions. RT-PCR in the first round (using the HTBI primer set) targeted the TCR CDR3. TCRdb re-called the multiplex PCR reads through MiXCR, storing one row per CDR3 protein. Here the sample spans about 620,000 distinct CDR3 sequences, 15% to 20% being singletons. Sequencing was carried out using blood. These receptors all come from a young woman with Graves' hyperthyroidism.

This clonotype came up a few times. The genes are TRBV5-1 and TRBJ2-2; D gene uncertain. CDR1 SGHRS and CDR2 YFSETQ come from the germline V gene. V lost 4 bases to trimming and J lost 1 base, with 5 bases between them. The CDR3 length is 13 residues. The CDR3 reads CASSQMNTGELFF. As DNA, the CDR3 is TGCGCCAGCAGCCAGATGAACACCGGGGAGCTGTTTTTT. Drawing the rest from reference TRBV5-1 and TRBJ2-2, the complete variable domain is KAGVTQTPRYLIKTRGQQVTLSCSPISGHRSVSWYQQTPGQGLQFLFEYFSETQRNKGNFPGRFSGRQFSNSRSEMNVSTLELGDSALYLCASSQMNTGELFFGEGSRLTVL.

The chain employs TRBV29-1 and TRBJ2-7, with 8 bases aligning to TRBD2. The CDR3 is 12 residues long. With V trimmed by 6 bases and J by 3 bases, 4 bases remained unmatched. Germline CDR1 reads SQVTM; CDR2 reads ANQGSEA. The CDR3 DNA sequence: TGCAGCGTCCGGGAGGGTAACTACGAGCAGTACTTC. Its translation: CSVREGNYEQYF.

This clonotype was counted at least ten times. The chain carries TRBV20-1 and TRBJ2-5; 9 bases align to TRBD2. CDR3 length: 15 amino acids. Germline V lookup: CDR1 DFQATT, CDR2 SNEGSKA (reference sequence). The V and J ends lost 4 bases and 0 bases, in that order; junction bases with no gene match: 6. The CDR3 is CSATLAGVYQETQYF. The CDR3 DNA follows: TGCAGTGCTACATTAGCGGGGGTGTACCAAGAGACCCAGTACTTC.

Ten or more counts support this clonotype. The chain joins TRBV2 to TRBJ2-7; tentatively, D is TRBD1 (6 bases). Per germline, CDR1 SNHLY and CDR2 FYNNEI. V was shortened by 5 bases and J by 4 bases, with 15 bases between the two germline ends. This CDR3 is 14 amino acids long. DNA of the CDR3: TGTGCCAGCAGTAGCGGACAGACGAATTACGAGCAGTACTTC. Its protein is CASSSGQTNYEQYF.

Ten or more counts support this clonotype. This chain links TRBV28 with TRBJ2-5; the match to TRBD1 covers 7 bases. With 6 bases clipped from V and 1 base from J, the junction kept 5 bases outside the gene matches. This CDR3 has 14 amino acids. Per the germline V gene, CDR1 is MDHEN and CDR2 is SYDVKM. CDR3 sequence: CASRTRQGQETQYF. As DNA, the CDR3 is TGTGCCAGCAGGACCAGACAGGGCCAAGAGACCCAGTACTTC. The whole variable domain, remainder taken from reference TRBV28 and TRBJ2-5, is DVKVTQSSRYLVKRTGEKVFLECVQDMDHENMFWYRQDPGLGLRLIYFSYDVKMKEKGDIPEGYSVSREKKERFSLILESASTNQTSMYLCASRTRQGQETQYFGPGTRLLVL.

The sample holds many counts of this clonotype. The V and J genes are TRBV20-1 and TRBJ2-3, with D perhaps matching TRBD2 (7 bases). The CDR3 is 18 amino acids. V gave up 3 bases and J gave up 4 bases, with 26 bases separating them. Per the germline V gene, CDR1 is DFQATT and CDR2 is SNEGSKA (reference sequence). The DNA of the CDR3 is TGCAGTGCTAGCAGGGGCCTTCAGCTGGGCCGGGGGGCAGATACGCAGTATTTT. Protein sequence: CSASRGLQLGRGADTQYF.

CDR3 bases: TGTGCCAGTAGTATACCCGGGACGGGGATATATCAGCCCCAGCATTTT. It specifies CASSIPGTGIYQPQHF. This chain connects TRBV19 to TRBJ1-5; D might be TRBD1 (5 bases). The V end lost 2 bases, the J end lost 5 bases, and 16 bases lay between the germline ends. CDR1 and CDR2 from the germline V gene are LNHDA and SQIVND (reference sequence). The length of the CDR3 is 16 residues. The full variable domain, rest sourced from reference TRBV19 and TRBJ1-5, is DGGITQSPKYLFRKEGQNVTLSCEQNLNHDAMYWYRQDPGQGLRLIYYSQIVNDFQKGDIAEGYSVSREKKESFPLTVTSAQKNPTAFYLCASSIPGTGIYQPQHFGDGTRLSIL.

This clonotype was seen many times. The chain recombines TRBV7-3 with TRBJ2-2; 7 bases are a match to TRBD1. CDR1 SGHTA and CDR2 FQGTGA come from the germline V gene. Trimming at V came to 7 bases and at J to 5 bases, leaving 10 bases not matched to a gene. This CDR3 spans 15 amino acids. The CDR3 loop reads CASTRDSKGTGELFF. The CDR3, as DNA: TGTGCCAGCACCCGGGACAGCAAAGGGACCGGGGAGCTGTTTTTT.

The CDR3 here is CSALQPSGANVLTF. As DNA, the CDR3 is TGCAGTGCTCTACAGCCCTCTGGGGCCAACGTCCTGACTTTC. J is TRBJ2-6 and V is TRBV20-1; no definite D call. Germline V gives CDR1 DFQATT, CDR2 SNEGSKA (reference sequence). CDR3 length: 14 amino acids. Trimming stripped 5 bases from V and 0 bases from J, with 8 bases between.

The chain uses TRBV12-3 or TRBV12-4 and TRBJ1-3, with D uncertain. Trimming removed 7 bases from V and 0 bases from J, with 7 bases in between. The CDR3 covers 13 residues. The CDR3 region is CASNEASGNTIYF. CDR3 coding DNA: TGTGCCAGCAATGAGGCCTCTGGAAACACCATATATTTT.

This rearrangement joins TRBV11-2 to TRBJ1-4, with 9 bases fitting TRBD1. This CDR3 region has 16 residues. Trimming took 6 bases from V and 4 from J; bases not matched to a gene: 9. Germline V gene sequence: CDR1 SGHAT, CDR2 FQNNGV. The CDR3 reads CASSFGQGPLNEKLFF. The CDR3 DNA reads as TGTGCCAGCAGTTTCGGACAGGGGCCACTTAATGAAAAACTGTTTTTT.

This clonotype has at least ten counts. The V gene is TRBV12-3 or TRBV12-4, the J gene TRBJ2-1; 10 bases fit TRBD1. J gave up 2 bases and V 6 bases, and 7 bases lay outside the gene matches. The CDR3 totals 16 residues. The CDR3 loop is CASRHSGTGAYNEQFF. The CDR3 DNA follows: TGTGCCAGCAGACATTCCGGGACAGGGGCCTACAATGAGCAGTTCTTC.

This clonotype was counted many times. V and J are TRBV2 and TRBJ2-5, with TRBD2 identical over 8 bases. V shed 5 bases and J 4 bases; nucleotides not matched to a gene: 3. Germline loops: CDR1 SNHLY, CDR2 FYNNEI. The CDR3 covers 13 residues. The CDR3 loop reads CASSISGRETQYF. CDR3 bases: TGTGCCAGCAGTATAAGCGGGAGAGAGACCCAGTACTTC.

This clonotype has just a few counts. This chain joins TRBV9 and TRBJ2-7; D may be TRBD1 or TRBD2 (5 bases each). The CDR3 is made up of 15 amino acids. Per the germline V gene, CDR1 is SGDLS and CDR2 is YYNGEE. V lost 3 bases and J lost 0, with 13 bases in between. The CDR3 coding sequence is TGTGCCAGCAGCGCGACCGGGACCAGCTCCTACGAGCAGTACTTC. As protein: CASSATGTSSYEQYF.

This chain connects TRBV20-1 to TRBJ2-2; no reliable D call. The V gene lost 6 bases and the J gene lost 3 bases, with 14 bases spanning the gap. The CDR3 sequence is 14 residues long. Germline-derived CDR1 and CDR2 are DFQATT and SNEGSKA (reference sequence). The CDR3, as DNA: TGCAGTGCCCCCCTGGAGACGTACACCGGGGAGCTGTTTTTT. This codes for CSAPLETYTGELFF.

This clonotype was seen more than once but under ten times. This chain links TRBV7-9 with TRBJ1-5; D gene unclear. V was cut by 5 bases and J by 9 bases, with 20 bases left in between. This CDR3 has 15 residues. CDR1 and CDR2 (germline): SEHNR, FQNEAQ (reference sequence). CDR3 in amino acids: CASSPKGPPGGPQHF. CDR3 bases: TGTGCCAGCAGCCCAAAGGGTCCGCCGGGCGGGCCCCAGCATTTT. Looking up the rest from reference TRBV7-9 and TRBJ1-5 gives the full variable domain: DTGVSQNPRHKITKRGQNVTFRCDPISEHNRLYWYRQTLGQGPEFLTYFQNEAQLEKSRLLSDRFSAERPKGSFSTLEIQRTEQGDSAMYLCASSPKGPPGGPQHFGDGTRLSIL.

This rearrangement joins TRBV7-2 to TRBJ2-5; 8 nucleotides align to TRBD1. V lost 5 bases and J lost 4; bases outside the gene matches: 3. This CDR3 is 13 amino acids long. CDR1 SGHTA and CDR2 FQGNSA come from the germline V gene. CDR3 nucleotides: TGTGCCAGCAGCCGGGGACAGGCAGAGACCCAGTACTTC. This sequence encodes CASSRGQAETQYF.

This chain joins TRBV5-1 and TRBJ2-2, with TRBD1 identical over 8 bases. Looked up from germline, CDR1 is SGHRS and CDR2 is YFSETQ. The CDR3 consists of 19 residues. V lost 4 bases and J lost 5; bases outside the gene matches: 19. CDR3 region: CASSPRMDRANAPTGELFF. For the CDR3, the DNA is TGCGCCAGCAGCCCACGGATGGACAGGGCCAATGCCCCAACCGGGGAGCTGTTTTTT.

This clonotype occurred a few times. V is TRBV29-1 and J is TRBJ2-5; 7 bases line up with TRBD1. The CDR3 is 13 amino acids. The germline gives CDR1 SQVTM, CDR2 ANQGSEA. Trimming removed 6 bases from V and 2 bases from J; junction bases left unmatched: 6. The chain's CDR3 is CSVPGQLQETQYF. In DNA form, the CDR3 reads TGCAGCGTCCCGGGACAGTTACAAGAGACCCAGTACTTC.

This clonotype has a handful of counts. For the CDR3, the DNA is TGTGCCAGCAGCCCCGTTGCGAATCAGCCCCAGCATTTT. Translation gives CASSPVANQPQHF. V usage is TRBV6-1 and J usage is TRBJ1-5; D gene ambiguous. Germline V gene sequence: CDR1 MNHNS, CDR2 SASEGT. V gave up 6 bases and J gave up 4 bases, with 10 bases separating them. The length of the CDR3 is 13 residues.

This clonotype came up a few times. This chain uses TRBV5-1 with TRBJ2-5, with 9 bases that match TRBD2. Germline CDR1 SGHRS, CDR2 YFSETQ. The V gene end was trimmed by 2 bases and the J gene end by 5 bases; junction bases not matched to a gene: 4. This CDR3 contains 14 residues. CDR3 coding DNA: TGCGCCAGCAGCTTTAGCGGGAGCGATGAGACCCAGTACTTC. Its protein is CASSFSGSDETQYF. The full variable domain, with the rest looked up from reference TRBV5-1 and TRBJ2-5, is KAGVTQTPRYLIKTRGQQVTLSCSPISGHRSVSWYQQTPGQGLQFLFEYFSETQRNKGNFPGRFSGRQFSNSRSEMNVSTLELGDSALYLCASSFSGSDETQYFGPGTRLLVL.

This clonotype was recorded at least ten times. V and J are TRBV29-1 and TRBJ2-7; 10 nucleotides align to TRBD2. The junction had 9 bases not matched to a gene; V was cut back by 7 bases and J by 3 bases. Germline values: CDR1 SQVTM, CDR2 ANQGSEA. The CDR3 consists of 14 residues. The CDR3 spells CSAMGASGSYEQYF. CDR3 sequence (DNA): TGCAGCGCAATGGGAGCTAGCGGGAGCTACGAGCAGTACTTC.

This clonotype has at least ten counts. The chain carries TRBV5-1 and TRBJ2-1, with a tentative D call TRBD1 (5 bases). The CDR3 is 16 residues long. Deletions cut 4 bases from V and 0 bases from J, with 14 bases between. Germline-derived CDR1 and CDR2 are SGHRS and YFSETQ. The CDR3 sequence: CASSLVGLDSYNEQFF. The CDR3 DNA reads TGCGCCAGCAGCCTGGTGGGGCTGGACTCCTACAATGAGCAGTTCTTC.

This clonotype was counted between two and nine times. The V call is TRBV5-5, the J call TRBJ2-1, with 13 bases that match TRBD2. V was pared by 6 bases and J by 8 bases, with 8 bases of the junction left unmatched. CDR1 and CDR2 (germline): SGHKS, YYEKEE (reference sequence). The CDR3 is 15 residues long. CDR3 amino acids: CASTGTSGRADEQFF. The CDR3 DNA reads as TGTGCCAGCACCGGAACTAGCGGGAGGGCCGATGAGCAGTTCTTC.

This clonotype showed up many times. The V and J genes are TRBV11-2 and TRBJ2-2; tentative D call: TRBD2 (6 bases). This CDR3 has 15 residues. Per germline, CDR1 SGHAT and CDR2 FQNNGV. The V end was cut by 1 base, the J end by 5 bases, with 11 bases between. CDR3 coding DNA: TGTGCCAGCAGCTTAGGCGGGATAGAAACCGGGGAGCTGTTTTTT. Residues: CASSLGGIETGELFF. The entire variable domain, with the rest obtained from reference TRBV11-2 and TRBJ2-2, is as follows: EAGVAQSPRYKIIEKRQSVAFWCNPISGHATLYWYQQILGQGPKLLIQFQNNGVVDDSQLPKDRFSAERLKGVDSTLKIQPAKLEDSAVYLCASSLGGIETGELFFGEGSRLTVL.

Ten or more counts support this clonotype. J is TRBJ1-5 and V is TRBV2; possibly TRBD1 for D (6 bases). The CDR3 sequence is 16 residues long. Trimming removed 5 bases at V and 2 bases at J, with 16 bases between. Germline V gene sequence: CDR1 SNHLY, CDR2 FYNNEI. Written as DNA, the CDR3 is TGTGCCAGCAGTAAACACCTCAGGGGAGGCAATCAGCCCCAGCATTTT. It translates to CASSKHLRGGNQPQHF.

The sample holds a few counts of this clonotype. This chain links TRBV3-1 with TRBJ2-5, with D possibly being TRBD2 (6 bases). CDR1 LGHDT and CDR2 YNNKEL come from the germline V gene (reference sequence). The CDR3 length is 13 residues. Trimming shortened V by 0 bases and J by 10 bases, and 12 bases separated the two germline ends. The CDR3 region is CASSQEIAASQYF. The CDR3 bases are TGTGCCAGCAGCCAAGAGATAGCGGCGAGCCAGTACTTC.

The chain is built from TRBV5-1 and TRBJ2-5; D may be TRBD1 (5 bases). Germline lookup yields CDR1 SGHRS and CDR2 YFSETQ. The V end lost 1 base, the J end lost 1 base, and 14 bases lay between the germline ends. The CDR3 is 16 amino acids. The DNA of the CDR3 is TGCGCCAGCAGCTTGCGTTCCCAGGGCCCCCAAGAGACCCAGTACTTC. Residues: CASSLRSQGPQETQYF.

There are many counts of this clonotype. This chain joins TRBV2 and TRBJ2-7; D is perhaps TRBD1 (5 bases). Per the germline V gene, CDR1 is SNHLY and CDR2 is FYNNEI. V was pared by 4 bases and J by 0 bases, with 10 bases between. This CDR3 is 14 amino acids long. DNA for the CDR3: TGTGCCAGCAGTGGTGGCAGGGCCTCCTACGAGCAGTACTTC. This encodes CASSGGRASYEQYF.

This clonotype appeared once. CDR3 in DNA: TGTGCCAGCAGCCAAGACGGGGGCTTTTTAGCGGGAGGAGTTGGGCGCAGCACAGATACGCAGTATTTT. The encoded protein is CASSQDGGFLAGGVGRSTDTQYF. This sequence joins TRBV14 and TRBJ2-3; TRBD2 matches at 10 bases. The CDR3 is 23 residues long. J was trimmed by 0 bases and V by 0 bases; bases with no gene match: 21. The germline CDR1 and CDR2 sequences are SGHDN and FVKESK.